Following are 3 T cell receptor beta chains from one sample sequenced in a study of cytomegalovirus exposure and HLA in healthy donors. PCR involved 60 Vbeta and 13 Jbeta primers. Clones were sequenced by immunoSEQ multiplex PCR, and TCRdb holds only the in-frame ones, with some missing. This repertoire shows about 160,000 clones, roughly two thirds found once; its top ten account for about 2.7%. The source material was PBMCs. The receptor set was obtained from a woman younger than 45 in good health and CMV-seronegative.

The chain recombines TRBV11-1 with TRBJ2-1, with 10 bases identical to TRBD2. Germline loops: CDR1 SGHAT, CDR2 FQDESV (reference sequence). J was trimmed by 16 bases and V by 5 bases; bases with no gene match: 5. CDR3 length equals 11 residues. As DNA, the CDR3 is TGTGCCAGCAGCCAAAGCGGGAGGGGTTTCTTC. This encodes CASSQSGRGFF.

About this clone itself: It differs at one base from a far larger clone, so likely a read error. This chain uses TRBV18 with TRBJ1-2; D unclear. Germline V lookup: CDR1 KGHSH, CDR2 LQKENI. There are 15 residues in the CDR3. As DNA, the CDR3 is TGTGCCAGCTCACCAGTCCGGACTGACCCTTATGTCTACACCTTC. The encoded protein is CASSPVRTDPYVYTF.

The table lists this clone with a few counts. The rearrangement uses TRBV5-6 and TRBJ1-1; possible D gene TRBD1, 6 bases. V lost 0 bases and J 1 base, leaving 10 bases between the germline ends. Germline V gene lookup returns CDR1 SGHDT and CDR2 YYEEEE. The length of the CDR3 is 15 residues. The CDR3 loop reads CASSLGGGRNTEAFF. The DNA of the CDR3 is TGTGCCAGCAGCTTGGGTGGGGGCCGGAACACTGAAGCTTTCTTT.